The 32 T cell receptor beta chains in this list originate from one sample, sequenced in a study of blood T cells in healthy people across ages. For the second PCR, which ran for about 6 to 11 cycles, a sample-barcoded 5' primer and a J-beta primer mix were used. TCRdb analysed the 5' RACE reads with MiXCR anew, one entry per CDR3 protein. The sample yields 910,000 or so distinct CDR3 sequences, 51% seen once. Sequenced: blood. These receptors were obtained from a woman aged 55-69 years in good health.

The chain couples TRBV30 to TRBJ2-7, with TRBD2 matching 11 bases. The tail of the sequence fits TRBJ2-5 better, so the J call may be wrong. Germline values: CDR1 GTSNPN, CDR2 SVGIG (reference sequence). The length of the CDR3 is 17 residues. The CDR3 bases are TGTGCCTGGAACCCCGTGGTAGCGGGGGGGGTAGGAGAGACCCAGTACTTC. Amino acid sequence: CAWNPVVAGGVGETQYF.

The genes are TRBV6-5 and TRBJ2-5; possible D gene TRBD2, 5 bases. V lost 2 bases and J lost 2, with 6 bases in between. There are 13 residues in the CDR3. The V gene's germline CDR1 is MNHEY and CDR2 SVGAGI. CDR3 bases: TGTGCCAGCAGTTACACGGGGCAAGAGACCCAGTACTTC. This translates into CASSYTGQETQYF.

V usage is TRBV14 and J usage is TRBJ2-1, with a possible D match to TRBD1 (6 bases). Germline assignment: CDR1 SGHDN and CDR2 FVKESK. The CDR3 length is 14 residues. The V and J ends lost 0 bases and 8 bases respectively, with 11 bases between them. The chain's CDR3 is CASSQDRGGHEQFF. The CDR3 DNA follows: TGTGCCAGCAGCCAAGATCGAGGGGGACATGAGCAGTTCTTC.

There are many counts of this clonotype. V gene TRBV12-3 or TRBV12-4 combines with J gene TRBJ2-5; D remains unclear. This CDR3 region has 10 residues. The V end was cut by 8 bases, the J end by 3 bases, with 4 bases between. CDR3 in amino acids: CASGEETQYF. The CDR3 nucleotides read TGTGCCAGCGGAGAAGAGACCCAGTACTTC.

This chain joins TRBV7-9 and TRBJ1-1, with a weak D call TRBD1 (6 bases). Per the germline V gene, CDR1 is SEHNR and CDR2 is FQNEAQ (reference sequence). The CDR3 is 14 amino acids. V lost 4 bases to trimming and J lost 1 base, with 10 bases between them. This chain's CDR3 is CASSSLDRNTEAFF. The CDR3 DNA is TGTGCCAGCAGCTCCCTGGACAGGAACACTGAAGCTTTCTTT.

The V and J genes are TRBV7-9 and TRBJ2-3; 12 bases are shared with TRBD2. This CDR3 contains 16 residues. Trimming took 5 bases from V and 4 from J; bases not matched to a gene: 7. Germline lookup yields CDR1 SEHNR and CDR2 FQNEAQ (reference sequence). CDR3 protein: CASSIGLAGNADTQYF. CDR3 coding DNA: TGTGCCAGCAGCATCGGACTAGCGGGAAACGCAGATACGCAGTATTTT.

The CDR3 coding sequence is TGCAGCGTTGGATCCGGATACGGGGAGCAGTTCTTC. This translates into CSVGSGYGEQFF. This sequence joins TRBV29-1 and TRBJ2-1; D is ambiguous. The ends were cut back, 4 bases at V and 10 bases at J, with 14 bases in the middle. The CDR3 length is 12 residues. Germline V gives CDR1 SQVTM, CDR2 ANQGSEA.

The CDR3 region has the DNA TGTGCCAGCAGTTTCGGACAGGGGGGGTTCTATGGCTACACCTTC. Protein product: CASSFGQGGFYGYTF. This chain links TRBV2 with TRBJ1-2; 10 bases line up with TRBD1. The CDR3 runs to 15 residues. The V and J ends lost 5 bases and 4 bases, in that order; junction bases with no gene match: 7. Germline V gene lookup returns CDR1 SNHLY and CDR2 FYNNEI.

The V call is TRBV3-1, the J call TRBJ2-7; a weak D match, TRBD2 (5 bases). Germline assignment: CDR1 LGHDT and CDR2 YNNKEL (reference sequence). The V and J ends lost 0 bases and 6 bases respectively, with 15 bases between them. This CDR3 has 15 amino acids. The CDR3 is CASSQEGFRGGEQYF. The CDR3 DNA reads TGTGCCAGCAGCCAAGAGGGGTTTCGGGGTGGCGAGCAGTACTTC.

The table lists this clonotype with a few counts. The gene calls are TRBV11-2 and TRBJ2-1; 10 bases map to TRBD2. J was trimmed by 7 bases and V by 2 bases; bases with no gene match: 11. Germline V gene sequence: CDR1 SGHAT, CDR2 FQNNGV. This CDR3 spans 17 amino acids. CDR3 sequence reads: CASSLYSASGSSNEQFF. In DNA, the CDR3 is TGTGCCAGCAGCTTATATTCGGCTAGCGGGAGTTCTAATGAGCAGTTCTTC.

This clonotype came up a few times. This chain uses TRBV2 with TRBJ2-5; 8 bases map to TRBD1. Germline assignment: CDR1 SNHLY and CDR2 FYNNEI. The CDR3 has 15 residues. Trimming removed 6 bases from V and 5 bases from J; junction bases left unmatched: 11. CDR3 nucleotide sequence: TGTGCCAGCAGAAACCGGGACAGGCTCCGTGAGACCCAGTACTTC. It is translated as CASRNRDRLRETQYF. The full variable domain, its missing parts supplied by reference TRBV2 and TRBJ2-5, is EPEVTQTPSHQVTQMGQEVILRCVPISNHLYFYWYRQILGQKVEFLVSFYNNEISEKSEIFDDQFSVERPDGSNFTLKIRSTKLEDSAMYFCASRNRDRLRETQYFGPGTRLLVL.

Ten or more counts support this clonotype. The chain uses TRBV20-1 and TRBJ1-1; D is uncertain. Per the germline V gene, CDR1 is DFQATT and CDR2 is SNEGSKA (reference sequence). Trimming cost V 6 bases and J 0 bases, with 11 bases left between them. CDR3 length: 13 residues. The CDR3 region is CSAPSPMNTEAFF. DNA for the CDR3: TGCAGTGCCCCCTCCCCCATGAACACTGAAGCTTTCTTT.

The chain has TRBV29-1 and TRBJ2-1; 9 bases map to TRBD2. The V and J ends lost 2 bases and 9 bases, in that order; junction bases with no gene match: 8. Germline assignment: CDR1 SQVTM and CDR2 ANQGSEA. This CDR3 comprises 14 residues. The CDR3 loop is CSVERLAGAVEQFF. CDR3 coding DNA: TGCAGCGTTGAAAGGTTAGCGGGAGCAGTTGAGCAGTTCTTC.

The genes are TRBV12-3 or TRBV12-4 and TRBJ2-7; D gene uncertain. V gave up 6 bases and J gave up 0 bases, with 18 bases separating them. The CDR3 has 16 amino acids. The CDR3 nucleotides are TGTGCCAGCAGCACATGGAAGCCAGGCGCCTCCTACGAGCAGTACTTC. Translation: CASSTWKPGASYEQYF.

V and J are TRBV7-2 and TRBJ2-2; TRBD2 is a possible D gene (6 bases). Between the trimmed V and J ends, which lost 5 bases and 6 bases, there was a span of 19 bases. Germline CDR1 is SGHTA and CDR2 is FQGNSA. CDR3 length: 16 amino acids. The CDR3 DNA reads TGTGCCAGCAGCCCGAGAGGGACTCCGGTCGCCGGGGAGCTGTTTTTT. As protein: CASSPRGTPVAGELFF.

The chain combines TRBV12-3 or TRBV12-4 with TRBJ1-6, with a weak D call TRBD1 (5 bases). V was shortened by 3 bases and J by 6 bases, with 12 bases between the two germline ends. The CDR3 covers 15 residues. The CDR3 sequence: CASSFYGGVNSPLHF. In DNA, the CDR3 is TGTGCCAGCAGTTTCTACGGGGGGGTTAATTCACCCCTCCACTTT.

The chain combines TRBV27 with TRBJ2-1; D unresolved. The CDR3 spans 11 residues. Germline V gene data show CDR1 as MNHEY and CDR2 as SMNVEV (reference sequence). V lost 7 bases to trimming and J lost 9 bases, with 10 bases between them. As DNA, the CDR3 is TGTGCCAGCAAACGACGGAGTGAGCAGTTCTTC. It translates to CASKRRSEQFF.

This chain joins TRBV20-1 and TRBJ1-1, with TRBD1 matching 7 bases. With 6 bases clipped from V and 5 bases from J, the junction kept 12 bases outside the gene matches. The CDR3 is made up of 14 amino acids. The germline gives CDR1 DFQATT, CDR2 SNEGSKA (reference sequence). CDR3: CSATQTGFSTEAFF. The CDR3 DNA follows: TGCAGTGCAACCCAGACAGGGTTTTCGACTGAAGCTTTCTTT.

This chain joins TRBV25-1 and TRBJ2-7; tentative D call: TRBD1 (6 bases). The CDR3 is made up of 13 amino acids. The V end was cut by 3 bases, the J end by 3 bases, with 9 bases between. The germline V gene encodes CDR1 MGHDK and CDR2 SYGVNS. In DNA, the CDR3 is TGTGCCAGCAGTGACAGGGGAAACTACGAGCAGTACTTC. It translates to CASSDRGNYEQYF.

This clonotype was counted between two and nine times. The V and J genes are TRBV6-2 or TRBV6-3 and TRBJ2-5, with D unresolved. Germline V lookup: CDR1 MNHEY, CDR2 SVGEGT. V dropped 0 bases and J dropped 2 bases, with 7 bases sitting between them. The CDR3 covers 14 residues. The CDR3 here is CASSYSSSQETQYF. The CDR3 nucleotides are TGTGCCAGCAGTTACTCGAGCTCTCAAGAGACCCAGTACTTC.

This rearrangement joins TRBV18 to TRBJ2-7, with no clear D. Trimming took off 1 base at V and 4 bases at J, with 8 bases between the two ends. Germline V CDR1 and CDR2: KGHSH, LQKENI. CDR3 length: 13 residues. The chain's CDR3 is CASSPHANYEQYF. The CDR3 DNA reads as TGTGCCAGCTCACCACACGCCAATTACGAGCAGTACTTC.

The chain combines TRBV28 with TRBJ2-7; D might be TRBD2 (6 bases). Germline CDR1 reads MDHEN; CDR2 reads SYDVKM. CDR3 length: 13 amino acids. V was cut by 6 bases and J by 1 base, with 10 bases left in between. DNA of the CDR3: TGTGCCAGCAGGAGGAGGGATTCCTACGAGCAGTACTTC. Its translation: CASRRRDSYEQYF.

In this sample, this clonotype turned up once. The V and J genes are TRBV6-2 or TRBV6-3 and TRBJ2-4; TRBD1 agrees at 9 bases. V trimming: 4 bases; J trimming: 13 bases; junction bases outside the gene matches: 17. Germline V CDR1 and CDR2: MNHEY, SVGEGT. The CDR3 sequence is 16 residues long. CDR3 nucleotides: TGTGCCAGCAGTTCGGCGCTTAACAGGGGGCGAAGGGAGCAGTACTTC. Amino acids: CASSSALNRGRREQYF.

This clonotype has just a few counts. The chain combines TRBV10-3 with TRBJ2-7, with 7 bases fitting TRBD2. From germline, CDR1 is ENHRY and CDR2 SYGVKD. V lost 4 bases, J lost 3 bases, and 9 bases stayed unmatched. The CDR3 covers 15 residues. CDR3 sequence (DNA): TGTGCCATCAGTGCACCTCGGACTAGTATCTACGAGCAGTACTTC. It encodes CAISAPRTSIYEQYF.

CDR3 in amino acids: CASSLFTTGARKETQYF. CDR3 sequence (DNA): TGTGCCAGCAGTTTATTCACTACTGGGGCTAGAAAAGAGACCCAGTACTTC. This rearrangement joins TRBV27 to TRBJ2-5, with a weak D call TRBD1 (5 bases). This CDR3 contains 17 residues. V gave up 1 base and J gave up 3 bases, with 18 bases separating them. From germline, CDR1 is MNHEY and CDR2 SMNVEV (reference sequence).

The V gene is TRBV5-1, the J gene TRBJ1-2; D is undetermined. V lost 0 bases and J 8 bases, leaving 14 bases between the germline ends. This CDR3 has 14 residues. The germline V gene has CDR1 SGHRS and CDR2 YFSETQ. CDR3 sequence (DNA): TGCGCCAGCAGCTTGGTTCCGGAGAGTAGGGGCTACACCTTC. It is translated as CASSLVPESRGYTF.

V and J are TRBV12-3 or TRBV12-4 and TRBJ2-3, with 11 bases identical to TRBD1. The CDR3 consists of 15 residues. Losses at the gene ends were 3 bases for V and 6 bases for J; bases not matched to a gene: 5. In nucleotides, the CDR3 is TGTGCCAGCAGTTTCCGGACAGGGGGCGCCGATACGCAGTATTTT. It translates to CASSFRTGGADTQYF.

The chain uses TRBV7-2 and TRBJ2-5; tentatively, D is TRBD2 (5 bases). The CDR3 consists of 16 residues. Trimming left V 0 bases short and J 2 bases short, with 13 bases between. Germline loops: CDR1 SGHTA, CDR2 FQGNSA. The CDR3 region is CASSLARTGSQETQYF. The CDR3 DNA follows: TGTGCCAGCAGCTTAGCGCGTACGGGATCTCAAGAGACCCAGTACTTC. The full variable domain, rest sourced from reference TRBV7-2 and TRBJ2-5, is GAGVSQSPSNKVTEKGKDVELRCDPISGHTALYWYRQSLGQGLEFLIYFQGNSAPDKSGLPSDRFSAERTGGSVSTLTIQRTQQEDSAVYLCASSLARTGSQETQYFGPGTRLLVL.

The table lists this clonotype with a count of one. At one boundary the junction diverges from the germline segment, which might be a read error. V and J are TRBV27 and TRBJ1-5, with 8 bases matching TRBD1. The CDR3 length is 18 residues. Germline CDR1 and CDR2: MNHEY and SMNVEV (reference sequence). The CDR3 DNA sequence: TGTGCCGGCAGTCTTATCGGGGGGCGACAGGGGAGGAATCAGCCCCAGCATTTT. Translating gives CAGSLIGGRQGRNQPQHF.

A word on this clonotype: At one of its ends the junction is not consistent with the germline gene, which may arise from a read error. This chain connects TRBV7-2 to TRBJ2-5; 12 positions agree with TRBD2. This CDR3 is 16 amino acids long. Germline V gives CDR1 SGHTA, CDR2 FQGNSA. The chain's CDR3 is CASSLGPGLAGETQYF. In DNA, the CDR3 is TGTGCCAGTAGCTTAGGGCCGGGACTAGCGGGAGAGACCCAGTACTTC.

Details on this clonotype: The junction shows a germline mismatch at one end, possibly a read error. V and J are TRBV20-1 and TRBJ2-5; no clear D gene. Germline V gene sequence: CDR1 DFQATT, CDR2 SNEGSKA (reference sequence). The CDR3 extends over 11 amino acids. In DNA, the CDR3 is TGCGGTGCTTTCCTTCAAGAGACCCAGTACTTC. Its translation is CGAFLQETQYF.

J is TRBJ2-7 and V is TRBV7-6; TRBD1 agrees at 7 bases. The CDR3 covers 16 residues. J gave up 4 bases and V 3 bases, and 12 bases lay outside the gene matches. Per germline, CDR1 SGHVS and CDR2 FNYEAQ. DNA of the CDR3: TGTGCCAGCAGCTTGGGGCACAGGGGAAGGGGTTACGAGCAGTACTTC. As protein: CASSLGHRGRGYEQYF.